This TCR beta chain was observed in a study of blood T cells in healthy people across ages. General observations from the study: Those diversity estimates obtained from one million T cells were thought to be underestimates.

No fewer than 6 million PBMCs went into each sample. Per the germline V gene, CDR1 is SEHNR and CDR2 is FQNEAQ (reference sequence). This CDR3 contains 12 residues. With 5 bases removed from V and 3 bases from J, the gap between germline ends came to 7 bases. Using a J-beta primer mix together with a sample-barcoded 5' primer, a second PCR was run for about 6 to 12 cycles. TCRdb reanalysed the 5' RACE reads using MiXCR and keeps one entry per CDR3 protein. The repertoire includes around 1,000,000 distinct CDR3 sequences, around 25% of them detected once, and approximately 0.71% sits in the top ten. Of note for this clonotype: The antigen is undetermined.

The sample was also linked to a second study, of T cells of mothers and their children.

The chain employs TRBV7-9 and TRBJ1-1; D not resolved. This TCR came from a girl aged 2-10 years in good health. The specimen was blood. The CDR3 is CASSVTYTEAFF. The DNA of the CDR3 is TGTGCCAGCAGCGTGACCTACACTGAAGCTTTCTTT.